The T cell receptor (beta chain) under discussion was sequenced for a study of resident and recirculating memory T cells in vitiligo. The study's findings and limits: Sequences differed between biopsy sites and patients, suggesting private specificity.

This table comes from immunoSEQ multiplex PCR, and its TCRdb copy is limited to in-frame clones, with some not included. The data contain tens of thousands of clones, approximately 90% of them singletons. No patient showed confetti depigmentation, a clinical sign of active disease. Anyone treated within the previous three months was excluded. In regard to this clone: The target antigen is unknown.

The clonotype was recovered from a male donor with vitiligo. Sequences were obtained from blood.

The CDR3: CASSQVLAATDTQYF. The CDR3 coding sequence is TGTGCCAGCAGCCAAGTACTAGCCGCCACAGATACGCAGTATTTT. The V and J genes are TRBV4-2 and TRBJ2-3; a weak D match, TRBD2 (6 bases). V was pared by 1 base and J by 2 bases, with 10 bases between. CDR1 and CDR2 from the germline V gene are LGHNA and YNFKEQ. The CDR3 contains 15 residues.